What follows are 32 T cell receptor beta chains derived from one specimen sequenced in a study of radiation and T cells in renal cell carcinoma. Time point of the sample: baseline pretreatment blood. The sample's treatment: 15 Gy SBRT to primary tumor, nephrectomy 4 weeks later. Clones were sequenced by immunoSEQ multiplex PCR, and TCRdb holds only the in-frame ones, with some missing. The sample includes approximately 94,000 clones, about four fifths of them seen just once. The sequences come from blood, collected from a patient whose treatment included radiotherapy and nephrectomy. The receptors shown here come from a man aged 60 to 75 with renal cell carcinoma.

This clone was recorded a few times. The chain is built from TRBV28 and TRBJ1-4; D may be TRBD1 (5 bases). The germline CDR1 and CDR2 sequences are MDHEN and SYDVKM. V was pared by 5 bases and J by 5 bases, with 12 bases between. This CDR3 contains 14 residues. The CDR3 spells CASSPPDKNEKLFF. CDR3 nucleotides: TGTGCCAGCAGTCCCCCGGACAAGAATGAAAAACTGTTTTTT.

The chain joins TRBV9 to TRBJ1-2; perhaps TRBD1 as D (5 bases). Per germline, CDR1 SGDLS and CDR2 YYNGEE. V was cut by 2 bases and J by 0 bases, with 11 bases left in between. The CDR3 runs 15 residues. CDR3 in amino acids: CASSVGAGANYGYTF. In DNA, the CDR3 is TGTGCCAGCAGCGTTGGGGCAGGAGCTAACTATGGCTACACCTTC.

This chain links TRBV7-9 with TRBJ1-4; possible D gene TRBD1, 6 bases. Trimming removed 2 bases at V and 0 bases at J, with 19 bases between. Germline CDR1 is SEHNR and CDR2 is FQNEAQ (reference sequence). The CDR3 is 19 amino acids. The CDR3 spells CASSLRFGAGDATNEKLFF. DNA of the CDR3: TGTGCCAGCAGCTTACGATTTGGTGCAGGGGATGCAACTAATGAAAAACTGTTTTTT.

The chain is built from TRBV4-3 and TRBJ2-5, with D uncertain. Germline-derived CDR1 and CDR2 are LGHNA and YSLEER. Trimming took off 2 bases at V and 5 bases at J, with 15 bases between the two ends. This CDR3 region has 15 residues. The CDR3 DNA follows: TGCGCCAGCAGCCAATCCGGTTACGCGTATGAGACCCAGTACTTC. It translates to CASSQSGYAYETQYF.

In its sample, this clone was seen a few times. This chain connects TRBV2 to TRBJ2-2; 8 bases line up with TRBD2. The trim removed 6 bases at V and 5 bases at J, leaving 8 bases unmatched. The germline gives CDR1 SNHLY, CDR2 FYNNEI. This CDR3 is 15 amino acids long. The DNA for the CDR3 is TGTGCCAGCAGGGGTAGCGGGGTTTGGACCGGGGAGCTGTTTTTT. Translation: CASRGSGVWTGELFF.

The chain carries TRBV9 and TRBJ1-1, with a tentative D call TRBD1 (5 bases). Trimming shortened V by 0 bases and J by 5 bases, and 17 bases separated the two germline ends. The CDR3 consists of 16 residues. Germline V gene lookup returns CDR1 SGDLS and CDR2 YYNGEE. The CDR3 DNA follows: TGTGCCAGCAGCGTAGCTCCGTCGCCTCGGGGGACTGAAGCTTTCTTT. Translation: CASSVAPSPRGTEAFF.

The gene calls are TRBV6-5 and TRBJ2-2; D is uncertain. CDR1 MNHEY and CDR2 SVGAGI come from the germline V gene. The CDR3 contains 16 residues. V lost 0 bases and J lost 6, with 14 bases in between. CDR3 loop: CASSYSRLVSAGELFF. The CDR3 DNA follows: TGTGCCAGCAGTTACTCGAGGCTAGTCAGCGCCGGGGAGCTGTTTTTT.

This chain uses TRBV5-1 with TRBJ1-5, with a tentative D call TRBD1 (5 bases). The ends were cut back, 2 bases at V and 2 bases at J, with 11 bases in the middle. Germline CDR1 and CDR2: SGHRS and YFSETQ. The CDR3 contains 15 residues. CDR3 in DNA: TGCGCCAGCAGCTTAAGTGCGGGGGGCAATCAGCCCCAGCATTTT. Amino acid sequence: CASSLSAGGNQPQHF. The full variable domain, with the rest looked up from reference TRBV5-1 and TRBJ1-5, is KAGVTQTPRYLIKTRGQQVTLSCSPISGHRSVSWYQQTPGQGLQFLFEYFSETQRNKGNFPGRFSGRQFSNSRSEMNVSTLELGDSALYLCASSLSAGGNQPQHFGDGTRLSIL.

The chain links TRBV6-5 to TRBJ2-3; D not certain. Germline V gene lookup returns CDR1 MNHEY and CDR2 SVGAGI. Trimming removed 8 bases at V and 1 base at J, with 10 bases between. The CDR3 is made up of 13 amino acids. The CDR3 protein is CASRDRGTDTQYF. The CDR3 bases are TGTGCCAGCCGCGACCGGGGCACAGATACGCAGTATTTT.

This chain joins TRBV10-2 and TRBJ2-5; D unclear. This CDR3 contains 11 residues. V lost 0 bases and J 6 bases, leaving 2 bases between the germline ends. CDR1 WSHSY and CDR2 SAAADI come from the germline V gene. DNA of the CDR3: TGCGCCAGCAGTGAGTCACAGACCCAGTACTTC. This codes for CASSESQTQYF.

The V call is TRBV28, the J call TRBJ2-3; 10 bases map to TRBD2. Per germline, CDR1 MDHEN and CDR2 SYDVKM. V shed 4 bases and J 2 bases; nucleotides not matched to a gene: 6. The CDR3 spans 16 residues. The CDR3 is CASSSHLAGDTDTQYF. CDR3 DNA sequence: TGTGCCAGCAGTTCCCACCTAGCGGGAGACACAGATACGCAGTATTTT.

The rearrangement uses TRBV11-3 and TRBJ2-1, with TRBD1 matching over 10 bases. The germline CDR1 and CDR2 sequences are SGHNT and YENEEA. This CDR3 region has 15 residues. J lost 6 bases, V lost 4 bases, and 6 bases had no gene match. The DNA for the CDR3 is TGTGCCAGCAGCTACCGGGACAGGGGTGTCAATGAGCAGTTCTTC. Residues: CASSYRDRGVNEQFF.

The chain combines TRBV7-6 with TRBJ1-1, with D hard to call. The V end lost 5 bases, the J end lost 2 bases, and 9 bases lay between the germline ends. Germline-derived CDR1 and CDR2 are SGHVS and FNYEAQ. This CDR3 has 13 residues. The CDR3: CASSMGRNTEAFF. The CDR3 DNA follows: TGTGCCAGCAGCATGGGTAGAAACACTGAAGCTTTCTTT.

J is TRBJ2-2 and V is TRBV9, with TRBD2 as a possible D gene (6 bases). This CDR3 comprises 15 residues. Trimming took off 4 bases at V and 6 bases at J, with 16 bases between the two ends. Germline V gene sequence: CDR1 SGDLS, CDR2 YYNGEE. CDR3 DNA: TGTGCCAGCAGCCCCCACGGGAGAGCAGCCGGGGAGCTGTTTTTT. Its translation is CASSPHGRAAGELFF.

This chain uses TRBV5-4 with TRBJ2-7, with 7 bases aligning to TRBD1. The CDR3 sequence is 14 residues long. The ends lost 4 bases at V and 3 bases at J; junction bases unmatched: 7. The germline gives CDR1 SGHNT, CDR2 YYREEE (reference sequence). The CDR3 loop reads CASSLEGGSYEQYF. The CDR3, as DNA: TGTGCCAGCAGCCTGGAAGGGGGCAGCTACGAGCAGTACTTC.

The rearrangement links TRBV2 to TRBJ1-3; D is ambiguous. Germline V gene sequence: CDR1 SNHLY, CDR2 FYNNEI. CDR3 size: 12 residues. Deletions cut 1 base from V and 3 bases from J, with 1 base between. The CDR3 DNA follows: TGTGCCAGCAGTGAAGTTGGAAACACCATATATTTT. It codes for CASSEVGNTIYF.

The chain couples TRBV28 to TRBJ2-1; TRBD2 matches at 8 bases. The CDR3 extends over 12 amino acids. Germline CDR1 and CDR2: MDHEN and SYDVKM. The V and J ends lost 7 bases and 15 bases, in that order; junction bases with no gene match: 11. The CDR3, as DNA: TGTGCCAGCACCGGAAGCGGGAGAGAGAGGTTCTTC. Its protein product is CASTGSGRERFF.

The rearrangement joins TRBV7-9 to TRBJ2-2; D possibly corresponds to TRBD2 (6 bases). There are 15 residues in the CDR3. The V end lost 3 bases, the J end lost 2 bases, and 10 bases lay between the germline ends. Germline V lookup: CDR1 SEHNR, CDR2 FQNEAQ (reference sequence). The CDR3 DNA follows: TGTGCCAGCAGCTTTACGCGGGATAACACCGGGGAGCTGTTTTTT. Its protein product is CASSFTRDNTGELFF.

V usage is TRBV6-1 and J usage is TRBJ2-7, with D perhaps given as TRBD1 or TRBD2 (5 bases each). CDR1 is MNHNS and CDR2 is SASEGT in the germline V gene. Deletions cut 4 bases from V and 3 bases from J, with 7 bases between. CDR3 length: 12 residues. In DNA form, the CDR3 reads TGTGCCAGCAGTGTTGGGGGCTACGAGCAGTACTTC. It yields the protein CASSVGGYEQYF.

This clone was recorded once. The rearrangement joins TRBV4-1 to TRBJ2-7; D is uncertain. CDR3 length: 17 amino acids. Trimming pared 4 bases from V and 4 bases from J, leaving 23 bases between. The germline V gene encodes CDR1 MGHRA and CDR2 YSYEKL. CDR3: CASSRTKMTDERYEQYF. In nucleotides, the CDR3 is TGCGCCAGCAGCCGTACCAAGATGACTGATGAACGTTACGAGCAGTACTTC.

The V and J genes are TRBV7-2 and TRBJ1-1; no reliable D call. The CDR3 is 14 residues long. V lost 0 bases and J 5 bases, leaving 10 bases between the germline ends. CDR1 is SGHTA, CDR2 FQGNSA, per germline. For the CDR3, the DNA is TGTGCCAGCAGCTTAGCGCGTAGGGAGACTGAAGCTTTCTTT. Protein product: CASSLARRETEAFF.

This chain connects TRBV27 to TRBJ2-1, with a weak D call TRBD2 (5 bases). Germline loops: CDR1 MNHEY, CDR2 SMNVEV (reference sequence). The CDR3 extends over 15 amino acids. V was clipped by 6 bases and J by 2 bases, with 14 bases between them. The CDR3 DNA sequence: TGTGCCAGCAGCACCGGAGTCGGGGCCTACAATGAGCAGTTCTTC. Translation: CASSTGVGAYNEQFF.

The chain joins TRBV5-1 to TRBJ2-7; no clear D gene. The CDR3 runs to 13 residues. V was clipped by 2 bases and J by 3 bases, with 9 bases between them. Germline V lookup: CDR1 SGHRS, CDR2 YFSETQ. The CDR3 sequence is CASSLVLDYEQYF. The CDR3 DNA is TGCGCCAGCAGCTTAGTACTGGACTACGAGCAGTACTTC.

This sequence joins TRBV7-3 and TRBJ1-1, with 7 bases that match TRBD1. The CDR3 is 15 amino acids. The J segment lost 1 base and the V segment lost 0 bases, leaving 2 bases of the junction unmatched. Germline V lookup: CDR1 SGHTA, CDR2 FQGTGA. DNA for the CDR3: TGTGCCAGCAGCTTAACCGGGACAGCGAACACTGAAGCTTTCTTT. Protein: CASSLTGTANTEAFF.

The chain joins TRBV7-2 to TRBJ2-7, with 7 bases identical to TRBD1. The germline CDR1 and CDR2 sequences are SGHTA and FQGNSA. The CDR3 covers 14 residues. With 1 base clipped from V and 3 bases from J, the junction kept 3 bases outside the gene matches. CDR3 DNA: TGTGCCAGCAGCTTAGAGGCAGGGGGCTACGAGCAGTACTTC. Its protein is CASSLEAGGYEQYF.

The V gene is TRBV10-3, the J gene TRBJ2-7, with D perhaps matching TRBD1 (6 bases). CDR1 ENHRY and CDR2 SYGVKD come from the germline V gene. The V end lost 5 bases, the J end lost 3 bases, and 11 bases lay between the germline ends. CDR3 length: 13 amino acids. The CDR3 region has the DNA TGTGCCATCAGTAGGGACACCTACTACGAGCAGTACTTC. Translated: CAISRDTYYEQYF.

This chain connects TRBV7-9 to TRBJ1-4; D is unresolved. The V gene's germline CDR1 is SEHNR and CDR2 FQNEAQ (reference sequence). The CDR3 is made up of 14 amino acids. Trimming left V 4 bases short and J 6 bases short, with 12 bases between. The chain's CDR3 is CASSSGGNYEKLFF. The CDR3 bases are TGTGCCAGCAGCTCAGGAGGGAATTATGAAAAACTGTTTTTT.

In its sample, this clone was seen once. J is TRBJ2-5 and V is TRBV29-1; 11 bases line up with TRBD1. There are 15 residues in the CDR3. Looked up from germline, CDR1 is SQVTM and CDR2 is ANQGSEA. Trimming at V came to 6 bases and at J to 4 bases, leaving 10 bases not matched to a gene. In DNA, the CDR3 is TGCAGCGTGGCCCGCGGGACAGGGGGAGGAGAGACCCAGTACTTC. Protein product: CSVARGTGGGETQYF.

This chain connects TRBV28 to TRBJ2-1; tentatively, D is TRBD1 or TRBD2 (5 bases each). Per germline, CDR1 MDHEN and CDR2 SYDVKM. Trimming pared 3 bases from V and 5 bases from J, leaving 14 bases between. This CDR3 is 15 amino acids long. For the CDR3, the DNA is TGTGCCAGCAGTTTCCAGGGAGATCCGGACAATGAGCAGTTCTTC. Residues: CASSFQGDPDNEQFF.

V gene TRBV18 combines with J gene TRBJ2-5, with D possibly TRBD2 on 6 matching bases. The CDR3 is made up of 13 amino acids. CDR1 and CDR2 from the germline V gene are KGHSH and LQKENI. V lost 4 bases to trimming and J lost 2 bases, with 8 bases between them. The CDR3 nucleotides read TGTGCCAGCTCACGAGGAGGGCAAGAGACCCAGTACTTC. Encoded protein: CASSRGGQETQYF.

CDR3 DNA: TGTGCCAGCAGGGGAATCTCTGGGGCCAACGTCCTGACTTTC. As protein: CASRGISGANVLTF. The chain joins TRBV25-1 to TRBJ2-6; D not certain. Trimming pared 6 bases from V and 0 bases from J, leaving 6 bases between. Germline loops: CDR1 MGHDK, CDR2 SYGVNS. The CDR3 extends over 14 amino acids.

The chain couples TRBV18 to TRBJ2-3, with a possible D match to TRBD2 (5 bases). Germline values: CDR1 KGHSH, CDR2 LQKENI. This CDR3 is 18 amino acids long. V was clipped by 0 bases and J by 2 bases, with 18 bases between them. CDR3 region: CASSPPMRSGQFTDTQYF. In nucleotides, the CDR3 is TGTGCCAGCTCACCACCGATGAGGAGCGGCCAATTCACAGATACGCAGTATTTT.